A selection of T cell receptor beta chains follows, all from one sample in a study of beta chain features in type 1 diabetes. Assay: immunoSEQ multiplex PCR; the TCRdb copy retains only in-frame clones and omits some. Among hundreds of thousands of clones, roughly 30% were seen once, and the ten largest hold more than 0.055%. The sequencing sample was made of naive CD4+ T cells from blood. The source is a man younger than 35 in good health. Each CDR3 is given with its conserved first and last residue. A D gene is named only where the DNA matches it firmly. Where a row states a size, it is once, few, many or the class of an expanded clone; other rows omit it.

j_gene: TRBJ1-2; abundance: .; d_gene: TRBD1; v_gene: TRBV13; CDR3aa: CASLLQGPNYGYTF; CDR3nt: TGTGCCAGCCTGTTACAGGGGCCGAACTATGGCTACACCTTC
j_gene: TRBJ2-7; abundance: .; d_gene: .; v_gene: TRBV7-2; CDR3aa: CASRPGSGFRQQYF; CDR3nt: TGTGCCAGCAGGCCTGGTTCCGGGTTTCGCCAGCAGTACTTC
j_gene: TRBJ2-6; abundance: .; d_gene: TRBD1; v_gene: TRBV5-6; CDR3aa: CASSRRTGAGANVLTF; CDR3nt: TGTGCCAGCAGCCGGCGGACAGGGGCCGGGGCCAACGTCCTGACTTTC
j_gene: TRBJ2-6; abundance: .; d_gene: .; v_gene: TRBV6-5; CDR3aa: CASSQSGANVLTF; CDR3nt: TGTGCCAGTTCACAATCTGGGGCCAACGTCCTGACTTTC
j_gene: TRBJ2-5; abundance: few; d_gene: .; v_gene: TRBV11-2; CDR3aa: CASSAVGWDETQYF; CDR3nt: TGTGCCAGCAGCGCGGTGGGCTGGGACGAGACCCAGTACTTC
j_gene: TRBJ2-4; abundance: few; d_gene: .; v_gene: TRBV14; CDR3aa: CASSQAGAGMENIQYF; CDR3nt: TGTGCCAGCAGCCAAGCAGGGGCTGGGATGGAAAACATTCAGTACTTC
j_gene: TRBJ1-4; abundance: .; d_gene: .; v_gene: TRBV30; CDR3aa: CAWSVSAAGNEKLFF; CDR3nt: TGTGCCTGGAGTGTAAGTGCGGCAGGGAATGAAAAACTGTTTTTT
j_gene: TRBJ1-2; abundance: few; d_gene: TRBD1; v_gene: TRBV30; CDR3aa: CAWAGDRGLYGYTF; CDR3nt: TGTGCCTGGGCTGGGGACAGGGGCCTCTATGGCTACACCTTC
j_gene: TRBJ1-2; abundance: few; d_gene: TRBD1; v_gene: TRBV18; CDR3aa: CASSPDRANYGYTF; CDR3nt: TGTGCCAGCTCCCCGGACAGGGCTAACTATGGCTACACCTTC
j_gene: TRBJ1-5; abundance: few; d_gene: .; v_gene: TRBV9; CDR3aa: CASSVEGVGQPQHF; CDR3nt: TGTGCCAGCAGCGTAGAGGGGGTCGGTCAGCCCCAGCATTTT
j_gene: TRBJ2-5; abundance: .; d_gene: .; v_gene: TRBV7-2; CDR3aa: CASSYPRETQYF; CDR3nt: TGTGCCAGCAGCTACCCCAGAGAGACCCAGTACTTC
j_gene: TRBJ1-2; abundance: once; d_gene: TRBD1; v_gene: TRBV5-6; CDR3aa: CASSRDRAYGYTF; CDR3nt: TGTGCCAGCAGTAGGGACAGAGCCTATGGCTACACCTTC
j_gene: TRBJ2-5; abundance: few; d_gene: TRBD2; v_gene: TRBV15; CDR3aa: CATSRRLAETQYF; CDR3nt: TGTGCCACCAGCAGACGACTAGCAGAGACCCAGTACTTC
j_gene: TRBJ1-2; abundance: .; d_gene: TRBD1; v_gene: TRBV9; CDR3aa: CASSVFPGGNYGYTF; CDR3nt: TGTGCCAGCAGCGTATTCCCAGGGGGGAACTATGGCTACACCTTC
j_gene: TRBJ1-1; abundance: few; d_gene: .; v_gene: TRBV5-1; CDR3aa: CASSLGVAEAFF; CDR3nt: TGCGCCAGCAGCTTAGGCGTGGCTGAAGCTTTCTTT
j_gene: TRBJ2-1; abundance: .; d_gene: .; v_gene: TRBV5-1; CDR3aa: CASSLAASAYNEQFF; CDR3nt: TGCGCCAGCAGCTTGGCGGCTAGCGCCTACAATGAGCAGTTCTTC
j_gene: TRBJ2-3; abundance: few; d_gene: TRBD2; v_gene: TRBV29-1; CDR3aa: CSVASGLSTDTQYF; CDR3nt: TGCAGCGTTGCTAGCGGGCTTAGCACAGATACGCAGTATTTT
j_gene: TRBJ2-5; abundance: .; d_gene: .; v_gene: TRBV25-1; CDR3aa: CASGLGGVQETQYF; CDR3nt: TGTGCCAGCGGCTTAGGGGGAGTTCAAGAGACCCAGTACTTC
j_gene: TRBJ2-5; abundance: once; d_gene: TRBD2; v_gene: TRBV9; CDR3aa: CASSVGLAGGQAETQYF; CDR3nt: TGTGCCAGCAGCGTAGGACTAGCGGGAGGCCAAGCAGAGACCCAGTACTTC
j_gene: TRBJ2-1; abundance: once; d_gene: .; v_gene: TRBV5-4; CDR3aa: CASSLVFRDNEQFF; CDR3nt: TGTGCCAGCAGCTTGGTTTTCAGGGACAATGAGCAGTTCTTC
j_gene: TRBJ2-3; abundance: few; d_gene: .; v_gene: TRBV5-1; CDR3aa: CASSLASATDTQYF; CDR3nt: TGCGCCAGCAGCTTGGCCTCAGCCACAGATACGCAGTATTTT
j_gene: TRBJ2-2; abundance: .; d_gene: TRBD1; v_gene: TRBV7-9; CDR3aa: CASRPTETGVTGELFF; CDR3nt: TGTGCCAGCAGACCGACCGAGACAGGGGTAACCGGGGAGCTGTTTTTT
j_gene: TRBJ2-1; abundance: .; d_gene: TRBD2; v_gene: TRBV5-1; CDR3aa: CASSSDPGGEQFF; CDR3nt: TGCGCCAGCAGCTCCGACCCGGGAGGTGAGCAGTTCTTC
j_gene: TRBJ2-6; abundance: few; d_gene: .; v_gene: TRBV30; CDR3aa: CAWSRGTGANVLTF; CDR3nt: TGTGCCTGGAGTAGGGGGACTGGGGCCAACGTCCTGACTTTC
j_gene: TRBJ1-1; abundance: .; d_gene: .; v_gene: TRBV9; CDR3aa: CASSVEVAGNTEAFF; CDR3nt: TGTGCCAGCAGCGTAGAGGTTGCAGGGAACACTGAAGCTTTCTTT
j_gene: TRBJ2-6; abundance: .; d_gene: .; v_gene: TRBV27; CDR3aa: CASSLRRTDSGANVLTF; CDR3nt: TGTGCCAGCAGTCTCAGGAGGACAGACTCTGGGGCCAACGTCCTGACTTTC
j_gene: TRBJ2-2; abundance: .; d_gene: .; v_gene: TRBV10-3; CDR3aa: CAISEGAGELFF; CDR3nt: TGTGCCATCAGTGAGGGTGCCGGGGAGCTGTTTTTT
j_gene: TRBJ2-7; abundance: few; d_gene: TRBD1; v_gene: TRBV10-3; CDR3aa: CAISVGQGTYEQYF; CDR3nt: TGTGCCATCAGTGTGGGACAGGGGACCTACGAGCAGTACTTC
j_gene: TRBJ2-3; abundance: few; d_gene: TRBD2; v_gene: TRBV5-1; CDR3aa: CASSYGLAGGTDTQYF; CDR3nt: TGCGCCAGCAGCTACGGACTAGCGGGAGGCACAGATACGCAGTATTTT
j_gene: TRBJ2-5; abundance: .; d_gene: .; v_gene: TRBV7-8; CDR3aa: CASSSTVQETQYF; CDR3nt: TGTGCCAGCAGCTCGACAGTCCAAGAGACCCAGTACTTC
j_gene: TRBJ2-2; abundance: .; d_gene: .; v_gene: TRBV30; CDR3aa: CAWRTQGGSGGELFF; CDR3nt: TGTGCCTGGAGAACCCAGGGGGGTTCCGGCGGGGAGCTGTTTTTT
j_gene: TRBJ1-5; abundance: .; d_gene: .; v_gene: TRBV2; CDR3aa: CASSEGEQPQHF; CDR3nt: TGTGCCAGCAGTGAGGGGGAGCAGCCCCAGCATTTT
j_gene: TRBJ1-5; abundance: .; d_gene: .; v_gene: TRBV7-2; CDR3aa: CASSTRGNQPQHF; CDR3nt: TGTGCCAGCAGCACCCGAGGAAATCAGCCCCAGCATTTT
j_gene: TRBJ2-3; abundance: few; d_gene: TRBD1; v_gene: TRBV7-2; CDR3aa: CASSLAGQVTDTQYF; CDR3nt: TGTGCCAGCAGCTTAGCGGGACAGGTCACAGATACGCAGTATTTT
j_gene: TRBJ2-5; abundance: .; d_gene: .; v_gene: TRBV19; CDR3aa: CASSIYATAETQYF; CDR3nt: TGTGCCAGTAGTATCTACGCTACGGCCGAGACCCAGTACTTC
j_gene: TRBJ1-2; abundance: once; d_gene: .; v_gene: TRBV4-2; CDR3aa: CASSLRVYYGYTF; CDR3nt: TGTGCCAGCAGCCTCCGGGTCTACTATGGCTACACCTTC
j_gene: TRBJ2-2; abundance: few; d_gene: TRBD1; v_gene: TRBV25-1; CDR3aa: CASSGLTGGTGELFF; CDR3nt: TGTGCCAGCAGTGGCCTGACAGGGGGGACCGGGGAGCTGTTTTTT
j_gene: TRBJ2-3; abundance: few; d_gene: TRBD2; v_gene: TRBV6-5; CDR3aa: CASSLRGGSGTDTQYF; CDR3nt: TGTGCCAGCAGTTTACGGGGCGGGAGCGGAACAGATACGCAGTATTTT
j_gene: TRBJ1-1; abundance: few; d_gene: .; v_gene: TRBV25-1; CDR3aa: CASSDLTENTEAFF; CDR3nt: TGTGCCAGCAGTGACCTGACAGAGAACACTGAAGCTTTCTTT
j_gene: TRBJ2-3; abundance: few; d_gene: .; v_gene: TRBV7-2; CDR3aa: CASSSPRGGTFSTDTQYF; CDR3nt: TGTGCCAGCAGCTCCCCGAGGGGCGGGACCTTTAGCACAGATACGCAGTATTTT
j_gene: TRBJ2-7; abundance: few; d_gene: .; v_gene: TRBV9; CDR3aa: CASSVGRAGYYEQYF; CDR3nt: TGTGCCAGCAGCGTAGGTCGAGCGGGCTACTACGAGCAGTACTTC